The 3 T cell receptor beta chains below come from one sample, sequenced in a study of shared clonotypes between healthy human individuals. Measured with immunoSEQ multiplex PCR; TCRdb has only the in-frame clones, and not every one. Among 550,000 to 700,000 clones listed, 55% to 85% were seen once. Sequences were obtained from memory CD4+ T cells sorted from blood. Subset given: CD45RA-negative fraction. Receptors originate from a woman in her twenties or thirties in good health.

The CDR3 loop reads CAWSRGLSGNTIYF. In DNA, the CDR3 is TGTGCCTGGAGTCGAGGACTCTCTGGAAACACCATATATTTT. The chain uses TRBV30 and TRBJ1-3; D remains unclear. The germline V gene encodes CDR1 GTSNPN and CDR2 SVGIG (reference sequence). Trimming removed 2 bases at V and 0 bases at J, with 8 bases between. The CDR3 contains 14 residues.

The genes are TRBV29-1 and TRBJ2-2; TRBD2 agrees at 13 bases. Looked up from germline, CDR1 is SQVTM and CDR2 is ANQGSEA. The CDR3 has 19 residues. With 6 bases clipped from V and 2 bases from J, the junction kept 15 bases outside the gene matches. The CDR3 DNA reads TGCAGCGTGACTACACCGAGGACTAGCGGGAGCAGTAACACCGGGGAGCTGTTTTTT. Translated: CSVTTPRTSGSSNTGELFF.

J is TRBJ1-1 and V is TRBV5-1; D may be TRBD1 (6 bases). Germline lookup yields CDR1 SGHRS and CDR2 YFSETQ. The germline V and J ends were trimmed by 7 bases and 5 bases, with 21 bases remaining between them. The CDR3 contains 15 residues. The CDR3: CASLDPGGAGTEAFF. In DNA form, the CDR3 reads TGCGCCAGCCTAGACCCCGGGGGCGCCGGGACTGAAGCTTTCTTT.